The 8 T cell receptor beta chains reported below all come from one sample, sequenced in a study of T-cell reconstitution after alpha-beta-depleted transplantation in children. Unique molecular identifiers tagged the TCRbeta library. In TCRdb, the PCR reads were re-called with MiXCR into one record per CDR3 protein. Of 610,000 or so distinct CDR3 sequences in the sample, around 27% were seen once. The sequences come from PBMCs, collected before TCRalphabeta/CD19-depleted stem cell transplant. These receptors were taken from a boy in the first two years of life with Wiskott-Aldrich syndrome, due to receive a stem cell transplant.

The sample holds a few counts of this clonotype. This chain uses TRBV29-1 with TRBJ2-1; D may be TRBD2 (6 bases). The CDR3 is made up of 12 amino acids. Trimming took off 4 bases at V and 9 bases at J, with 13 bases between the two ends. Germline V gene lookup returns CDR1 SQVTM and CDR2 ANQGSEA. The CDR3 DNA is TGCAGCGTTGCCGGGAGTATAAGTGAGCAGTTCTTC. This encodes CSVAGSISEQFF.

This clonotype turned up a few times. As DNA, the CDR3 is TGCGCCAGCAGCTACTTTAAGGCAGCAAACTACAATGAGCAGTTCTTC. The encoded protein is CASSYFKAANYNEQFF. The rearrangement joins TRBV5-1 to TRBJ2-1; D is undetermined. CDR3 length: 16 amino acids. V lost 3 bases and J lost 3, with 16 bases in between. Germline V CDR1 and CDR2: SGHRS, YFSETQ.

This clonotype was observed a few times. CDR3: CASQGHSSTDTQYF. The CDR3 DNA reads as TGTGCCAGCCAGGGCCATTCTTCCACAGATACGCAGTATTTT. This sequence joins TRBV2 and TRBJ2-3, with TRBD1 as a possible D gene (5 bases). CDR3 size: 14 residues. The germline V gene has CDR1 SNHLY and CDR2 FYNNEI. The ends were cut back, 8 bases at V and 2 bases at J, with 14 bases in the middle.

The chain recombines TRBV15 with TRBJ1-1; D gene unclear. This CDR3 is 11 amino acids long. Germline loops: CDR1 LNHNV, CDR2 YYDKDF (reference sequence). With 0 bases removed from V and 10 bases from J, the gap between germline ends came to 6 bases. CDR3 nucleotide sequence: TGTGCCACCAGCAGAGATCGGGTAGCTTTCTTT. It is translated as CATSRDRVAFF.

This clonotype showed up just a few times. The J gene is TRBJ2-7, the V gene TRBV12-3 or TRBV12-4, with D unclear. V dropped 3 bases and J dropped 3 bases, with 12 bases sitting between them. The CDR3 is 14 residues long. The CDR3 protein is CASSLQSGLYEQYF. In DNA, the CDR3 is TGTGCCAGCAGTTTGCAATCCGGGCTCTACGAGCAGTACTTC.

A single count supports this clonotype. This rearrangement joins TRBV5-1 to TRBJ2-5, with TRBD1 matching over 12 bases. Per germline, CDR1 SGHRS and CDR2 YFSETQ. This CDR3 is 15 amino acids long. Trimming removed 4 bases from V and 5 bases from J; junction bases left unmatched: 6. Here the CDR3 reads CASSVRDRGRETQYF. DNA for the CDR3: TGCGCCAGCAGCGTCCGGGACAGGGGGCGGGAGACCCAGTACTTC.

This clonotype was seen a handful of times. The chain employs TRBV5-1 and TRBJ2-2; 8 bases are a match to TRBD1. In germline, CDR1 is SGHRS, CDR2 YFSETQ. This CDR3 comprises 15 residues. J lost 1 base, V lost 5 bases, and 4 bases had no gene match. The CDR3 coding sequence is TGCGCCAGCAGATTGACAGGGGTGAACACCGGGGAGCTGTTTTTT. It codes for CASRLTGVNTGELFF.

The chain uses TRBV5-1 and TRBJ2-5; 7 bases are a match to TRBD2. The length of the CDR3 is 18 residues. The V gene end was trimmed by 0 bases and the J gene end by 1 base; junction bases not matched to a gene: 12. Germline V gene data show CDR1 as SGHRS and CDR2 as YFSETQ. This CDR3 is CASSLGASGTILQETQYF. The CDR3 DNA follows: TGCGCCAGCAGCTTGGGGGCTAGCGGAACCATACTCCAAGAGACCCAGTACTTC.